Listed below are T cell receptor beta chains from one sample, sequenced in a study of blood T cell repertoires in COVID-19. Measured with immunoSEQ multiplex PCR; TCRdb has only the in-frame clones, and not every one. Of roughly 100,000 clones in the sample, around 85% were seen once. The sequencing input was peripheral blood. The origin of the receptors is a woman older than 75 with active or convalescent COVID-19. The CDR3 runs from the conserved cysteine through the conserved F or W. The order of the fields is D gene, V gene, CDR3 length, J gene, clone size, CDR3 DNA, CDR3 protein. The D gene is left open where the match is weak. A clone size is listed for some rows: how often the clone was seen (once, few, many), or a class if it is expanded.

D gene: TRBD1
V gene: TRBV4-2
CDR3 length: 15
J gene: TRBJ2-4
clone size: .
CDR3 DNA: TGTGCCAGCAGCCAGACAGGACAGGGGACAAACATTCAGTACTTC
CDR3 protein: CASSQTGQGTNIQYF

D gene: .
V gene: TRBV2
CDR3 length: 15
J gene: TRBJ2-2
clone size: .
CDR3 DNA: TGTGCCAGCAGTGAACGGGGAACGTTCACCGGGGAGCTGTTTTTT
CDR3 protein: CASSERGTFTGELFF

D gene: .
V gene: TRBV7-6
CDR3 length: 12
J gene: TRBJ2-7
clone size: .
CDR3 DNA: TGTGCCAGCAGCTTAGACCAGGTGGAGCAGTACTTC
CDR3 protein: CASSLDQVEQYF

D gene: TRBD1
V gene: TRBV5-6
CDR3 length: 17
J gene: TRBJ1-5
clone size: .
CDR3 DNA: TGTGCCAGCAGCTTGGGACAGGGAGCCGTACACAATCAGCCCCAGCATTTT
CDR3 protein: CASSLGQGAVHNQPQHF

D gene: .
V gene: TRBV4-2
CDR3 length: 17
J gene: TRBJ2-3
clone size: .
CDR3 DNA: TGTGCCAGCAGCCAAGACTGGGCAAGCGGAGGCACAGATACGCAGTATTTT
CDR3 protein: CASSQDWASGGTDTQYF

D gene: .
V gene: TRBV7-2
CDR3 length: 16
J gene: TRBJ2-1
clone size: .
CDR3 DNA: TGTGCCAGCAGCTTAGAAGTGGGAGTTTTTGTGGGTGAGCAGTTCTTC
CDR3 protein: CASSLEVGVFVGEQFF

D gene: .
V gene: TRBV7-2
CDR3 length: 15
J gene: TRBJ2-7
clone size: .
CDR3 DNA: TGTGCCAGCAGCTCCGATCCGGGAGCGTACTACGAGCAGTACTTC
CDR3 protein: CASSSDPGAYYEQYF

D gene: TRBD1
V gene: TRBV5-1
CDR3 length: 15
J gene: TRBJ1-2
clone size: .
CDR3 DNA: TGCGCCAGCAGCTTAGGGGGCCGAGGGGACTATGGCTACACCTTC
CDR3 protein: CASSLGGRGDYGYTF

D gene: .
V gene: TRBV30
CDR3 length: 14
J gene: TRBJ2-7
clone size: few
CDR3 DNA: TGTGCCTGGAGGCATTCGGACAGCTCCTACGAGCAGTACTTC
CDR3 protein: CAWRHSDSSYEQYF

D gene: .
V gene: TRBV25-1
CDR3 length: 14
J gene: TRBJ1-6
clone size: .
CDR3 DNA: TGTGCCAGCAGTGAACCGAGGACATTTCCACCCCTCCACTTT
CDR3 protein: CASSEPRTFPPLHF

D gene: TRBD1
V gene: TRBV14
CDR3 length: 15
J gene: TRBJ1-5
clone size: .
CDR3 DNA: TGTGCCAGCAGCCAAGGCGGACAGGGCAATCAGCCCCAGCATTTT
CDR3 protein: CASSQGGQGNQPQHF

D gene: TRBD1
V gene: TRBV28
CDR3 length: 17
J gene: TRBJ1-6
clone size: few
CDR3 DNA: TGTGCCAGCAGTACACCCCGGGACAGGGGGCGAAGTTCACCCCTCCACTTT
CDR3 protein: CASSTPRDRGRSSPLHF

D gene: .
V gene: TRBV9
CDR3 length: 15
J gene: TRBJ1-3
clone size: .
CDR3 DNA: TGTGCCAGCAGCGTAGCATCCGGGGCTGGAAACACCATATATTTT
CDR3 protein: CASSVASGAGNTIYF

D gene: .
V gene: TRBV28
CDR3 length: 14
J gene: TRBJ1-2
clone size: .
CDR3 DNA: TGTGCCAGCAGTTTTGGCGGCACTAACTATGGCTACACCTTC
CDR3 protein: CASSFGGTNYGYTF

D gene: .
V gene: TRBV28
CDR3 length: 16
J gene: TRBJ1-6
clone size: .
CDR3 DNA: TGTGCCAGCACCGAAGGGGGGGGGACTCGGCCTCGGGCCCTCCACTTT
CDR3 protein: CASTEGGGTRPRALHF

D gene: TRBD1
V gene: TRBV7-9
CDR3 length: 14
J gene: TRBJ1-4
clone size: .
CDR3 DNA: TGTGCCAGCAGTCTCGGACAGGGGCCAGAAAAACTGTTTTTT
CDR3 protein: CASSLGQGPEKLFF

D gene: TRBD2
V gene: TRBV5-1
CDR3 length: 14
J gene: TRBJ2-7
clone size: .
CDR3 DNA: TGCGCCAGCAGCTTGGTAGCGGGAGTAGGGGAGCAGTACTTC
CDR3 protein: CASSLVAGVGEQYF

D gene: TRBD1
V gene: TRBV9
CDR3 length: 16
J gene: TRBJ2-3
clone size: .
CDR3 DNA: TGTGCCAGCAGCCTCATGACAGGGATAGACACAGATACGCAGTATTTT
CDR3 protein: CASSLMTGIDTDTQYF

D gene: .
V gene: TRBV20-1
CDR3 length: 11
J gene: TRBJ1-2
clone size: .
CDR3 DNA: TGCAGGGGTGATTCGGGCTATGGCTACACCTTC
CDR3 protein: CRGDSGYGYTF

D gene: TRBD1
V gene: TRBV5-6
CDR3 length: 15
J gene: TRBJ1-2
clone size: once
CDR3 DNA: TGTGCCAGCAGCATAGGGACAGGAAGTAACTATGGCTACACCTTC
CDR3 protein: CASSIGTGSNYGYTF